A single sample gave rise to the 13 T cell receptor beta chains below, sequenced in a study of cytomegalovirus exposure and HLA in healthy donors. PCR was performed using 60 Vbeta and 13 Jbeta primers. Assay: immunoSEQ multiplex PCR; the TCRdb copy retains only in-frame clones and omits some. This sample has over 150,000 clones; just under 75% occur once, and the top ten carry 3% to 4%. Sequenced sample: PBMCs. The source of these receptors is a woman in her twenties or thirties in good health and CMV-seropositive.

The rearrangement links TRBV10-3 to TRBJ2-7; D possibly corresponds to TRBD2 (5 bases). Trimming pared 1 base from V and 1 base from J, leaving 17 bases between. CDR3 size: 17 residues. Germline V lookup: CDR1 ENHRY, CDR2 SYGVKD. CDR3 in amino acids: CAISEYRNGRDSYEQYF. The CDR3, as DNA: TGTGCCATCAGTGAGTACCGCAATGGACGGGATTCCTACGAGCAGTACTTC.

This clone was seen once. The rearrangement links TRBV2 to TRBJ1-1, with D perhaps TRBD1 (6 bases). The CDR3 has 17 residues. V was shortened by 6 bases and J by 0 bases, with 20 bases between the two germline ends. Germline loops: CDR1 SNHLY, CDR2 FYNNEI. CDR3 amino acids: CASRDQGPPILNTEAFF. CDR3 coding DNA: TGTGCCAGCAGAGATCAGGGGCCGCCAATTTTGAACACTGAAGCTTTCTTT.

The chain uses TRBV11-2 and TRBJ1-3; D is undetermined. This CDR3 comprises 17 residues. Deletions cut 0 bases from V and 1 base from J, with 13 bases between. Germline CDR1 is SGHAT and CDR2 is FQNNGV. The CDR3 is CASSLERPGPSGNTIYF. The CDR3 DNA is TGTGCCAGCAGCTTAGAGCGCCCAGGTCCTTCTGGAAACACCATATATTTT.

A few counts support this clone. The chain employs TRBV4-1 and TRBJ2-7; 8 bases are shared with TRBD2. The CDR3 runs 14 residues. The germline V gene has CDR1 MGHRA and CDR2 YSYEKL. The V and J ends lost 0 bases and 6 bases, in that order; junction bases with no gene match: 4. The CDR3 region has the DNA TGCGCCAGCAGCCAAGATTTGCTAGCGGGCGAGCAGTACTTC. Its translation: CASSQDLLAGEQYF.

This clone was picked up a small number of times. This chain joins TRBV5-4 and TRBJ2-5; 7 nucleotides agree with TRBD2. Losses at the gene ends were 6 bases for V and 5 bases for J; bases not matched to a gene: 13. CDR3 length equals 15 residues. Looked up from germline, CDR1 is SGHNT and CDR2 is YYREEE (reference sequence). As DNA, the CDR3 is TGTGCCAGCACCCACTTGGGAGCGGGATTGGAGACCCAGTACTTC. Protein: CASTHLGAGLETQYF.

This clone showed up just a few times. The V and J genes are TRBV27 and TRBJ2-3; D perhaps matches TRBD2 (5 bases). V was cut by 2 bases and J by 2 bases, with 11 bases left in between. Germline V gene data show CDR1 as MNHEY and CDR2 as SMNVEV (reference sequence). There are 15 residues in the CDR3. The CDR3 spells CASSLGSPYTDTQYF. In DNA form, the CDR3 reads TGTGCCAGCAGTTTAGGGAGCCCCTACACAGATACGCAGTATTTT.

This clone has more than one count but fewer than ten. The chain joins TRBV4-1 to TRBJ1-2; D is uncertain. Trimming stripped 2 bases from V and 2 bases from J, with 6 bases between. This CDR3 spans 13 amino acids. Germline-derived CDR1 and CDR2 are MGHRA and YSYEKL. This CDR3 reads CASSQTRNYGYTF. The CDR3 region has the DNA TGCGCCAGCAGCCAAACGCGGAACTATGGCTACACCTTC.

The V and J genes are TRBV14 and TRBJ1-1, with a tentative D call TRBD1 (6 bases). V was cut by 3 bases and J by 6 bases, with 14 bases left in between. Germline-derived CDR1 and CDR2 are SGHDN and FVKESK. This CDR3 has 14 amino acids. The CDR3 region has the DNA TGTGCCAGCAGCCATCTCAGGGAGGGGGCTGAAGCTTTCTTT. It specifies CASSHLREGAEAFF.

The chain couples TRBV11-3 to TRBJ2-1; 11 nucleotides match TRBD2. With V trimmed by 5 bases and J by 9 bases, 9 bases remained unmatched. This CDR3 has 15 residues. The germline V gene encodes CDR1 SGHNT and CDR2 YENEEA. The CDR3 loop reads CASSQLAGGISEQFF. The CDR3 DNA is TGTGCCAGCAGCCAGCTAGCGGGAGGAATTAGTGAGCAGTTCTTC.

The CDR3 reads CASSVGGAGRYEQYF. The DNA for the CDR3 is TGTGCCAGCAGCGTGGGTGGGGCAGGGCGGTACGAGCAGTACTTC. The chain has TRBV9 and TRBJ2-7; perhaps TRBD1 as D (5 bases). CDR3 length: 15 amino acids. Trimming removed 2 bases at V and 4 bases at J, with 16 bases between. Germline lookup yields CDR1 SGDLS and CDR2 YYNGEE.

The chain employs TRBV13 and TRBJ2-3; D is unresolved. Between the trimmed V and J ends, which lost 2 bases and 4 bases, there was a span of 19 bases. The CDR3 runs 17 residues. Germline V gives CDR1 PRHDT, CDR2 FYEKMQ (reference sequence). The CDR3 reads CASSLKRSTEPPDTQYF. The DNA for the CDR3 is TGTGCCAGCAGCTTAAAGAGGTCGACGGAGCCCCCAGATACGCAGTATTTT.

This clone showed up just a few times. The chain combines TRBV7-8 with TRBJ2-2, with 7 bases identical to TRBD2. Trimming removed 9 bases from V and 0 bases from J; junction bases left unmatched: 4. CDR3 size: 14 residues. Per the germline V gene, CDR1 is SGHVS and CDR2 is FQNEAQ. The CDR3 loop reads CASPSGTNTGELFF. CDR3 nucleotide sequence: TGTGCCAGTCCTAGCGGTACGAACACCGGGGAGCTGTTTTTT.

This clone was detected only a few times. The V and J genes are TRBV10-2 and TRBJ1-2, with D hard to call. The CDR3 consists of 10 residues. CDR1 and CDR2 (germline): WSHSY, SAAADI. The V end was cut by 3 bases, the J end by 9 bases, with 5 bases between. The CDR3 is CASSDGRYTF. For the CDR3, the DNA is TGCGCCAGCAGTGACGGTCGCTACACCTTC.